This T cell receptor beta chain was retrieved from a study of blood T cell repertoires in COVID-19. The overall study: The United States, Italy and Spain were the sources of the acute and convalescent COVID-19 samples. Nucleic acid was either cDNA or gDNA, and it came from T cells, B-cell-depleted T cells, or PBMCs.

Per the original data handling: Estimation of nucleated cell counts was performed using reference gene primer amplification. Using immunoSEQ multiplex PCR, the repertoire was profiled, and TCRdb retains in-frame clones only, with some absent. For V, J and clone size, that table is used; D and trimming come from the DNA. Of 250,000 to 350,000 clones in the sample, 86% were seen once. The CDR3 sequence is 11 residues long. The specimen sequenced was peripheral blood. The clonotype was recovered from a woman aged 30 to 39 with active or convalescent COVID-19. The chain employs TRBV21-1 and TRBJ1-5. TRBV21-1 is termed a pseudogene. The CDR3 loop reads CASRWSQPQHF. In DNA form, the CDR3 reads TGTGCCAGCAGATGGAGTCAGCCCCAGCATTTT.